One sample yielded the 9 T cell receptor beta chains listed below, sequenced in a study of a mutant IDH1 vaccine in newly diagnosed glioma. The antigens of these receptors remain unknown. The table came from immunoSEQ multiplex PCR; TCRdb's copy has only in-frame clones and leaves some out. The sample yields about 41,000 clones, 78% seen once. This sample's time point: week 23, last vaccination. One vaccine dose held 300 ug of mutant IDH1 20-mer peptide and came with topical imiquimod. The specimen comprised PBMCs, sampled from a glioma patient whose treatment included an IDH1 peptide vaccine. Every receptor here comes from a woman aged 40 to 50 with glioma. Some clones in this sample may be carry-over from other donors' samples.

This chain links TRBV7-2 with TRBJ1-5, with TRBD1 identical over 7 bases. CDR1 is SGHTA and CDR2 is FQGNSA in the germline V gene. The CDR3 runs 15 residues. The V segment lost 3 bases and the J segment 3 bases; nucleotides outside the gene matches: 5. Here the CDR3 DNA reads TGTGCCAGCAGCTTCACGGGACAGAACAATCAGCCCCAGCATTTT. Translation gives CASSFTGQNNQPQHF.

The J gene is TRBJ1-3, the V gene TRBV6-5, with TRBD1 as a possible D gene (5 bases). This CDR3 spans 15 amino acids. Looked up from germline, CDR1 is MNHEY and CDR2 is SVGAGI. The V end was cut by 5 bases, the J end by 4 bases, with 15 bases between. This chain's CDR3 is CASSKSGGMGNTIYF. The CDR3 coding sequence is TGTGCCAGCAGTAAAAGCGGGGGGATGGGAAACACCATATATTTT.

The J gene is TRBJ2-3, the V gene TRBV28; tentatively, D is TRBD2 (5 bases). CDR3 length equals 15 residues. V dropped 5 bases and J dropped 2 bases, with 14 bases sitting between them. Germline V gene sequence: CDR1 MDHEN, CDR2 SYDVKM. The CDR3: CASSLGGGPTDTQYF. The CDR3 DNA is TGTGCCAGCAGTCTAGGAGGCGGCCCCACAGATACGCAGTATTTT.

The rearrangement uses TRBV5-6 and TRBJ2-7; no firm D call. Per germline, CDR1 SGHDT and CDR2 YYEEEE. This CDR3 region has 14 residues. Trimming cost V 0 bases and J 3 bases, with 10 bases left between them. For the CDR3, the DNA is TGTGCCAGCAGCTTGGAAGAAGGCCACTACGAGCAGTACTTC. Its translation is CASSLEEGHYEQYF.

The chain uses TRBV4-2 and TRBJ1-3, with TRBD1 matching 10 bases. V was pared by 3 bases and J by 8 bases, with 1 base of the junction left unmatched. The CDR3 contains 13 residues. Germline CDR1 LGHNA, CDR2 YNFKEQ. Here the CDR3 DNA reads TGTGCCAGCAGCCAGGACAGGGGGGACACCATATATTTT. It codes for CASSQDRGDTIYF.

The V and J genes are TRBV9 and TRBJ2-7; D not resolved. CDR1 and CDR2 (germline): SGDLS, YYNGEE. V shed 4 bases and J shed 6 bases, with 11 bases lying between them. CDR3 size: 12 residues. The CDR3 coding sequence is TGTGCCAGCAGCTATGGACCGGGCGAGCAGTACTTC. This codes for CASSYGPGEQYF.

CDR3 nucleotides: TGTGCCAGCTCACAGGACAGAAATAATCAGCCCCAGCATTTT. It encodes CASSQDRNNQPQHF. The chain recombines TRBV18 with TRBJ1-5; possible D gene TRBD1, 6 bases. Germline CDR1 and CDR2: KGHSH and LQKENI. This CDR3 has 14 amino acids. Trimming took 4 bases from V and 4 from J, leaving 11 bases between them.

The chain carries TRBV5-1 and TRBJ2-3; 9 bases match TRBD2. The ends lost 4 bases at V and 1 base at J; junction bases unmatched: 4. Germline loops: CDR1 SGHRS, CDR2 YFSETQ. This CDR3 contains 15 residues. The CDR3 DNA sequence: TGCGCCAGCAGCCCAAGGACTAGCGGCACAGATACGCAGTATTTT. Its translation is CASSPRTSGTDTQYF.

V usage is TRBV4-3 and J usage is TRBJ1-4, with a tentative D call TRBD1 (6 bases). There are 16 residues in the CDR3. V was pared by 5 bases and J by 3 bases, with 16 bases between. Looked up from germline, CDR1 is LGHNA and CDR2 is YSLEER. The CDR3 loop is CASSTQGQEANEKLFF. The CDR3 bases are TGCGCCAGCAGCACTCAGGGGCAGGAGGCTAATGAAAAACTGTTTTTT.